This TCR beta chain was captured by sequencing in a study of CXCR3-negative and CXCR3-positive naive CD8 T cells. Across the whole study: The study obtained 120 million to 150 million TRB reads, about 1.5 +/- 0.3 million per library. Study observations and caveats: The study found that naive CXCR3-negative and CXCR3-positive cells shared TRBV-TRBJ usage, while memory cells differed. Upon cryopreservation, CXCR3 expression partially decreased, and most assays used fresh PBMCs. Much lower diversity was found in memory CD8+ cells, while both naive subsets had comparably high diversity. Naive cells positive for CXCR3 carried more hydrophobic TRB CDR3s than CXCR3-negative ones.

On this clonotype itself: Antigen specificity is unknown.

It was by 5' RACE with UMI labels that the TRB cDNA libraries were prepared. After re-calling the 5' RACE reads, TCRdb lists one entry per CDR3 protein, DNA absent. The specimen's table records roughly 60,000 distinct CDR3 sequences. Specimen: naive CXCR3+ CD8+ T cells from blood. Documented subset: CD45RO-CCR7+CD27+CD95- naive CD8+ T cells expressing CXCR3 (TNR3+). This clonotype originated in a human donor in good health. Some clones in this sample may be carry-over from other donors' samples.

The CDR3 region is CASSSDIEANYGYTF. This chain uses TRBV7-2 with TRBJ1-2. The length of the CDR3 is 15 residues. Germline lookup yields CDR1 SGHTA and CDR2 FQGNSA. The variable domain in full, with the rest retrieved from reference TRBV7-2 and TRBJ1-2, is GAGVSQSPSNKVTEKGKDVELRCDPISGHTALYWYRQSLGQGLEFLIYFQGNSAPDKSGLPSDRFSAERTGGSVSTLTIQRTQQEDSAVYLCASSSDIEANYGYTFGSGTRLTVV.